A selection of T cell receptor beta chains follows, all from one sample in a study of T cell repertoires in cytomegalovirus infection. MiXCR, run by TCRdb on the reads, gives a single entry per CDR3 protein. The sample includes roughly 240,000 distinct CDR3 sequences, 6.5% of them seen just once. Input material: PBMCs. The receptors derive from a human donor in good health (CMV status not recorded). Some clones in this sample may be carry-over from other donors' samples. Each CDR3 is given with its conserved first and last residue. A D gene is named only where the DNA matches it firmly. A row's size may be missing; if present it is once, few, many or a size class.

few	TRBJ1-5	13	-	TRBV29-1	TGCAGCGCCGGTTGGGGGGCTGGACAGCCCCAGCATTTT	CSAGWGAGQPQHF
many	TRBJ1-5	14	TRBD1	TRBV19	TGTGCCTCTAAGGGACAGGGGGCCAGTCAGCCCCAGCATTTT	CASKGQGASQPQHF
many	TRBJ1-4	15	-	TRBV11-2	TGTGCCAGCAGCTTCATCCTCGGGCCTAATGAAAAACTGTTTTTT	CASSFILGPNEKLFF
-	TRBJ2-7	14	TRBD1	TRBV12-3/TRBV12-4	TGTGCCAGCAGACAGGGGTTCCGTTCCTACGAGCAGTACTTC	CASRQGFRSYEQYF
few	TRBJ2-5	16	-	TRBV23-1	TGCGCCAGCAGTCAGATCTCAGAGGTTGGCCAAGAGACCCAGTACTTC	CASSQISEVGQETQYF
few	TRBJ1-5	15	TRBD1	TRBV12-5	TGTGCTACCCGAGGGCGGACAGGGCGATATCAGCCCCAGCATTTT	CATRGRTGRYQPQHF
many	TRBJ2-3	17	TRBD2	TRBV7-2	TGTGCCAGCAGCGACGGGACTAGCGGGGGCCTCACAGATACGCAGTATTTT	CASSDGTSGGLTDTQYF
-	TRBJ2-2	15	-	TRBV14	TGTGCCAGCAGCCAAGCTCTCTGGAACACCGGGGAGCTGTTTTTT	CASSQALWNTGELFF
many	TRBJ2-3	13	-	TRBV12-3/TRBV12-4	TGTGCCAGCAGTTACCCCCCGGGGAATACGCAGTATTTT	CASSYPPGNTQYF
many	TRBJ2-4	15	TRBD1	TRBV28	TGTGCCAGCAGTCAACAGGGGGCGGCCAAAAACATTCAGTACTTC	CASSQQGAAKNIQYF
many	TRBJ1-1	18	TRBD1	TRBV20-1	TGCAGTGCTAGAGATCGGGGGCGGGGACAGGGGGTCTGGACTGAAGCTTTCTTT	CSARDRGRGQGVWTEAFF
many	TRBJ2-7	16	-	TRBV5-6	TGTGCCAGCAGCTTCCTTGGGGAGGGGGGATCCTACGAGCAGTACTTC	CASSFLGEGGSYEQYF
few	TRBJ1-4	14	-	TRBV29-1	TGCAGCGTTGCCCCGGGGGCGCCTAATGAAAAACTGTTTTTT	CSVAPGAPNEKLFF
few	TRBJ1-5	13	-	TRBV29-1	TGCAGCGTTGATATGGGGGGCAACCAGCCCCAGCATTTT	CSVDMGGNQPQHF
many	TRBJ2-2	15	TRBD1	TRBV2	TGTGCCAGCAGCCTGGACAGGGCGGGCACCGGGGAGCTGTTTTTT	CASSLDRAGTGELFF
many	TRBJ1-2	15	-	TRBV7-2	TGTGCCAGCAGCTTAGAAGCCATCGTTAACTATGGCTACACCTTC	CASSLEAIVNYGYTF
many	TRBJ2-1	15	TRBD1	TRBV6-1	TGTGCCAGCAGTGGCCTGACAGGGCCGGTCAATGAGCAGTTCTTC	CASSGLTGPVNEQFF
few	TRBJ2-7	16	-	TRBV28	TGTGCCAGCAGTTCCGCACTCGGACGGGTCTCCTACGAGCAGTACTTC	CASSSALGRVSYEQYF
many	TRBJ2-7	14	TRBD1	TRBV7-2	TGTGCCAGCCGGCGGGGACAGGCCTCCTACGAGCAGTACTTC	CASRRGQASYEQYF
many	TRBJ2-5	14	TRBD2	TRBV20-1	TGCAGTGCCCAAGCGGGGGAGTTACAAGAGACCCAGTACTTC	CSAQAGELQETQYF
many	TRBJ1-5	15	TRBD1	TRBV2	TGTGCCAGCAGCATAGACAGGGGGCGAGATCAGCCCCAGCATTTT	CASSIDRGRDQPQHF
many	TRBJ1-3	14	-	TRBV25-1	TGTGCCAGTAGCACAGGATCCTCTGGAAACACCATATATTTT	CASSTGSSGNTIYF